Included here is one T cell receptor (beta chain) sequence, with context. This sample was included in a study of shared T cell receptors in the human thymus. TCRdb's table, derived via immunoSEQ multiplex PCR, lists solely in-frame clones and lacks some. The sample has approximately 400,000 clones; approximately 95% are singletons. Germline V gene data show CDR1 as LNHNV and CDR2 as YYDKDF (reference sequence). The CDR3 consists of 15 residues. The V end was cut by 0 bases, the J end by 14 bases, with 19 bases between. Input material: thymocytes. This receptor was obtained from a human donor. J is TRBJ1-4 and V is TRBV15; tentative D call: TRBD1 (6 bases). For the CDR3, the DNA is TGTGCCACCAGCAGAGAGTGGACAGTCGAAGATTACCTGTTTTTT. Its protein product is CATSREWTVEDYLFF.